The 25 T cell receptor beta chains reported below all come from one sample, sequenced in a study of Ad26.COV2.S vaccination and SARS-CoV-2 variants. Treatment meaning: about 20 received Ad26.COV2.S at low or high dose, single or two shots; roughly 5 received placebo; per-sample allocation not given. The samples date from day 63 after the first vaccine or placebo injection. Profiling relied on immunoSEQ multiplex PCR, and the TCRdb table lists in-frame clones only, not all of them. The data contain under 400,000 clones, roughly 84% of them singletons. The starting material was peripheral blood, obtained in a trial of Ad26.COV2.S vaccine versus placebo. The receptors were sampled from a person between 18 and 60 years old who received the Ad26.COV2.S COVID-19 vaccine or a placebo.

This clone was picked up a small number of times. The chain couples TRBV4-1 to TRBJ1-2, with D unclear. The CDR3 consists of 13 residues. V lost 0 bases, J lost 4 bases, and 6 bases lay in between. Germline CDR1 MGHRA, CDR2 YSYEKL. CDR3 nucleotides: TGCGCCAGCAGCCAAGATTGGAGCTATGGCTACACCTTC. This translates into CASSQDWSYGYTF.

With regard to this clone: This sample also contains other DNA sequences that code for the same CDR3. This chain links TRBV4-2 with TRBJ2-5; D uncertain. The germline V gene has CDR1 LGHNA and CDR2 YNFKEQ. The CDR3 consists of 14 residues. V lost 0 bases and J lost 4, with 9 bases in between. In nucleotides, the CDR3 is TGTGCCAGCAGCCAAGAGCTGGCAGGAGAGACCCAGTACTTC. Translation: CASSQELAGETQYF.

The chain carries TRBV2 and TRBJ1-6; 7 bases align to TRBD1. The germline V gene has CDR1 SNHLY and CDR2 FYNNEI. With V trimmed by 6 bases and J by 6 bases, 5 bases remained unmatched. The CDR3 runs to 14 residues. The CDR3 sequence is CASRGTAVNSPLHF. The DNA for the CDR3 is TGTGCCAGCAGAGGGACAGCGGTTAATTCACCCCTCCACTTT.

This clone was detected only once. CDR3 sequence: CASSQTGDYGYTF. In DNA form, the CDR3 reads TGTGCCAGCAGCCAAACAGGGGACTATGGCTACACCTTC. The chain is built from TRBV3-1 (or the pseudogene TRBV3-2) and TRBJ1-2; 7 positions match TRBD1. The CDR3 spans 13 residues. Germline lookup yields CDR1 LGHDT and CDR2 YNNKEL (reference sequence). J lost 3 bases, V lost 2 bases, and 0 bases had no gene match.

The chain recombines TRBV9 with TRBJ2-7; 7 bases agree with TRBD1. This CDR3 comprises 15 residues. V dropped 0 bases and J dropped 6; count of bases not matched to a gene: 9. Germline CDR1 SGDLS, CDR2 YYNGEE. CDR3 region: CASSVVGTAASEQYF. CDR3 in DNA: TGTGCCAGCAGCGTAGTAGGGACAGCTGCCAGCGAGCAGTACTTC.

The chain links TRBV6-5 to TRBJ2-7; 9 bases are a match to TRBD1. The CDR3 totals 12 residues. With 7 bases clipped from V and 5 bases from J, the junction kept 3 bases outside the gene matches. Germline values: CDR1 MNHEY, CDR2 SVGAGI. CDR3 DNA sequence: TGTGCCAGCACCCGGACAGGGGACGAGCAGTACTTC. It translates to CASTRTGDEQYF.

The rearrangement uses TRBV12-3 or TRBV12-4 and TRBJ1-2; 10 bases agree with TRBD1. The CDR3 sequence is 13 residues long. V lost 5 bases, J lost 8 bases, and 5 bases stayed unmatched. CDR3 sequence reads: CASSQTGGSGYTF. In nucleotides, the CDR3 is TGTGCCAGCAGTCAGACAGGGGGCAGCGGCTACACCTTC.

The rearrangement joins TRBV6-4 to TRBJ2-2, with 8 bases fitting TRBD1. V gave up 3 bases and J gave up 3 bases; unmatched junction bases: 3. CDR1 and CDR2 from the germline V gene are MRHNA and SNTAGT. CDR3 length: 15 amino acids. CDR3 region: CASSEQGGYTGELFF. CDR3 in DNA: TGTGCCAGCAGTGAACAGGGGGGATACACCGGGGAGCTGTTTTTT.

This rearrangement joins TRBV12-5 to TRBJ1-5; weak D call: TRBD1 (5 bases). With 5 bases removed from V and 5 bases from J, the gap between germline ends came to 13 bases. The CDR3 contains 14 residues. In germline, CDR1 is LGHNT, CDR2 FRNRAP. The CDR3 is CASGPAGGDQPQHF. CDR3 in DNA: TGTGCTAGTGGTCCCGCCGGGGGAGATCAGCCCCAGCATTTT.

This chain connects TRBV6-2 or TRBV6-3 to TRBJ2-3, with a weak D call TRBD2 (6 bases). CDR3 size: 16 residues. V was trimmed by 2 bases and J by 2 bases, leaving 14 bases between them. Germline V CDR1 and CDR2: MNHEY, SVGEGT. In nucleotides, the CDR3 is TGTGCCAGCAGTTACAGCGTGGGGGACTTCACAGATACGCAGTATTTT. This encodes CASSYSVGDFTDTQYF.

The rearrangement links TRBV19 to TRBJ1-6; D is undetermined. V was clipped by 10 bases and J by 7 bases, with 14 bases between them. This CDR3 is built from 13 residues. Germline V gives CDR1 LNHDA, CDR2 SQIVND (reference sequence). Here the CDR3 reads CATSEGRNSPLHF. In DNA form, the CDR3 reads TGTGCCACCTCAGAGGGCAGAAATTCACCCCTCCACTTT.

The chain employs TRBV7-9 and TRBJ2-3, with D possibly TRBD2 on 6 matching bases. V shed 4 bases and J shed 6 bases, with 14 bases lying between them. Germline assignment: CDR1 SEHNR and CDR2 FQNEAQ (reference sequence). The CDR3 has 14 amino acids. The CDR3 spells CASSYRLDPDTQYF. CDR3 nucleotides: TGTGCCAGCAGCTACCGACTAGATCCGGATACGCAGTATTTT. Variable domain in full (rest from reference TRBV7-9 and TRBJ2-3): DTGVSQNPRHKITKRGQNVTFRCDPISEHNRLYWYRQTLGQGPEFLTYFQNEAQLEKSRLLSDRFSAERPKGSFSTLEIQRTEQGDSAMYLCASSYRLDPDTQYFGPGTRLTVL.

CDR3 coding DNA: TGCGCCAGCAGCCAAGACCCGGGCACGCAGGGAGGAGAGACCCAGTACTTC. Encoded protein: CASSQDPGTQGGETQYF. This chain joins TRBV4-3 and TRBJ2-5; a weak D match, TRBD2 (6 bases). Trimming took 0 bases from V and 4 from J, leaving 18 bases between them. The CDR3 totals 17 residues. The V gene's germline CDR1 is LGHNA and CDR2 YSLEER.

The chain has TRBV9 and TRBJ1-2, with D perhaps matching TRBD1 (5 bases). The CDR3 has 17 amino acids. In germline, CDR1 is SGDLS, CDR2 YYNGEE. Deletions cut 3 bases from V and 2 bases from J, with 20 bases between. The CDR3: CASSGPGRPGLNYGYTF. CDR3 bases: TGTGCCAGCAGCGGACCGGGACGGCCGGGGCTGAACTATGGCTACACCTTC.

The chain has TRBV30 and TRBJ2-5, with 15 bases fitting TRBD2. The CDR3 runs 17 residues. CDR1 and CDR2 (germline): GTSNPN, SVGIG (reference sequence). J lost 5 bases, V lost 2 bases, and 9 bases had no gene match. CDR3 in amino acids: CAWSFRTSGGARETQYF. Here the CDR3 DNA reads TGTGCCTGGAGTTTCCGGACTAGCGGGGGGGCCAGGGAGACCCAGTACTTC.

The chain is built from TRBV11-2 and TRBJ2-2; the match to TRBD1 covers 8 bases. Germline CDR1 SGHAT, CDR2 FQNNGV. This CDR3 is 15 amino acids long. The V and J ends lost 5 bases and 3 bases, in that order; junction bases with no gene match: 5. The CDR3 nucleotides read TGTGCCAGCAGCCCCCGACAGGGGTACACCGGGGAGCTGTTTTTT. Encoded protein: CASSPRQGYTGELFF.

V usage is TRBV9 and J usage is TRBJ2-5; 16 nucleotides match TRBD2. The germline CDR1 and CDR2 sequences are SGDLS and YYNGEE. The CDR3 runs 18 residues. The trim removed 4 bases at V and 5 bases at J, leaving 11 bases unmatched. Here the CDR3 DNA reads TGTGCCAGCAGCCCTCCGGGACTAGCGGGGGGGCTAGGTGAGACCCAGTACTTC. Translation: CASSPPGLAGGLGETQYF.

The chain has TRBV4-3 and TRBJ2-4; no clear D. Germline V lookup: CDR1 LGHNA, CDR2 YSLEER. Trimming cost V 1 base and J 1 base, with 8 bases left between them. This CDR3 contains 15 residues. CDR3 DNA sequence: TGCGCCAGCAGCCAAGGGGGTGGGGCCAAAAACATTCAGTACTTC. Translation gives CASSQGGGAKNIQYF.

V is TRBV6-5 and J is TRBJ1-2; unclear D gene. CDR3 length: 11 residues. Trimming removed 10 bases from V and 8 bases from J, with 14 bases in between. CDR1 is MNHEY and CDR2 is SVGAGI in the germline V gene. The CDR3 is CATGYRSGYTF. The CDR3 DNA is TGTGCCACCGGTTACAGATCCGGCTACACCTTC.

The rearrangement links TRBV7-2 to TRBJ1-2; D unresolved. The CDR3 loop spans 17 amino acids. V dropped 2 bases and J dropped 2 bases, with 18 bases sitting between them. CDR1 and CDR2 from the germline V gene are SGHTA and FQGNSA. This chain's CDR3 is CASSLHPSEQLNYGYTF. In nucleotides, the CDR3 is TGTGCCAGCAGCTTACACCCCTCCGAACAACTAAACTATGGCTACACCTTC.

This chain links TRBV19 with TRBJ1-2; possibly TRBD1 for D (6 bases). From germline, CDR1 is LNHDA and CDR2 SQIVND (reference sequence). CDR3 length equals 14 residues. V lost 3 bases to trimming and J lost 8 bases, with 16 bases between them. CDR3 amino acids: CASSISRGDSGYTF. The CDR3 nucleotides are TGTGCCAGTAGTATCTCCAGGGGTGACTCGGGCTACACCTTC.

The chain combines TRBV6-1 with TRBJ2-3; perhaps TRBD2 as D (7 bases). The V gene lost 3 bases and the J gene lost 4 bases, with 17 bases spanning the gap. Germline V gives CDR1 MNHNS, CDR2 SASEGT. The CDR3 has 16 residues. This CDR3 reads CASSDGGALIADTQYF. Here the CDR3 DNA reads TGTGCCAGCAGTGATGGGGGGGCTCTTATAGCAGATACGCAGTATTTT.

The CDR3 DNA is TGTGCCAGCAGTTACCCGAAGACAGCTCACTACGAGCAGTACTTC. The encoded protein is CASSYPKTAHYEQYF. The chain carries TRBV6-6 and TRBJ2-7; D is perhaps TRBD1 (5 bases). The CDR3 loop spans 15 amino acids. Germline CDR1 MNHNY, CDR2 SVGAGI (reference sequence). V was pared by 2 bases and J by 3 bases, with 14 bases between.

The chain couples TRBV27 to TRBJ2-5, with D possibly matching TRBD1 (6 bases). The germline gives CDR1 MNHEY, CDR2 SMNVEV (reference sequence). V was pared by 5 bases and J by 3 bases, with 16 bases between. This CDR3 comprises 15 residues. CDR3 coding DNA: TGTGCCAGCAGTGTTGAATGGGGGCCCGAAGAGACCCAGTACTTC. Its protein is CASSVEWGPEETQYF.

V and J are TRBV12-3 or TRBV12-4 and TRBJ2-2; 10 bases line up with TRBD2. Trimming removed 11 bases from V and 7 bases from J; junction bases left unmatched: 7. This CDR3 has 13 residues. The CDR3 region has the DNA TGTGCCTCAAGCGGGGGGGCGGTCGGGGAGCTGTTTTTT. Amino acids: CASSGGAVGELFF.